The next 28 T cell receptor beta chains were all read from a single sample in a study of control samples from healthy donors and cancer patients. Sequenced by immunoSEQ multiplex PCR; TCRdb stores in-frame clones only, minus some. The sample contains approximately 79,000 clones, 75% to 90% of which appear only once. The source material was blood. The receptors shown here come from a man aged 45-60 years in good health.

This clone appeared a single time. The chain carries TRBV5-1 and TRBJ2-1, with D unclear. Germline V CDR1 and CDR2: SGHRS, YFSETQ. The CDR3 has 13 amino acids. V was shortened by 4 bases and J by 10 bases, with 15 bases between the two germline ends. CDR3 DNA sequence: TGCGCCAGCAGCACTCAGACGGGTAAGGAGCAGTTCTTC. This translates into CASSTQTGKEQFF.

CDR3 protein: CASSPPSGEAFF. The DNA for the CDR3 is TGTGCCAGCTCACCACCGTCCGGGGAAGCTTTCTTT. This chain joins TRBV18 and TRBJ1-1; D unclear. V was clipped by 0 bases and J by 8 bases, with 7 bases between them. Germline V gives CDR1 KGHSH, CDR2 LQKENI. The CDR3 covers 12 residues.

The V call is TRBV5-4, the J call TRBJ2-7, with TRBD1 as a possible D gene (6 bases). Germline V CDR1 and CDR2: SGHNT, YYREEE (reference sequence). The CDR3 has 14 amino acids. Trimming removed 3 bases from V and 2 bases from J, with 12 bases in between. The CDR3 DNA sequence: TGTGCCAGCAGCTCCGGGGACACCCCCTACGAGCAGTACTTC. The encoded protein is CASSSGDTPYEQYF.

This chain joins TRBV7-6 and TRBJ2-3, with 9 bases fitting TRBD2. J was trimmed by 4 bases and V by 5 bases; bases with no gene match: 7. This CDR3 is 15 amino acids long. Germline assignment: CDR1 SGHVS and CDR2 FNYEAQ. The CDR3 region is CASSPMGGGADTQYF. The CDR3 DNA sequence: TGTGCCAGCAGCCCAATGGGCGGGGGGGCAGATACGCAGTATTTT.

The V and J genes are TRBV30 and TRBJ1-5, with D possibly TRBD1 on 5 matching bases. The germline V gene encodes CDR1 GTSNPN and CDR2 SVGIG (reference sequence). Deletions cut 1 base from V and 0 bases from J, with 16 bases between. The CDR3 covers 17 residues. This CDR3 is CAWSGQLYFNSNQPQHF. The CDR3 DNA sequence: TGTGCCTGGAGTGGACAGTTATATTTTAATAGCAATCAGCCCCAGCATTTT.

CDR3 residues: CASSFRTGGGYTF. The CDR3 bases are TGTGCCAGCAGCTTCCGGACGGGCGGTGGCTACACCTTC. The V and J genes are TRBV9 and TRBJ1-2; D is unresolved. The length of the CDR3 is 13 residues. Germline CDR1 SGDLS, CDR2 YYNGEE. V shed 4 bases and J shed 7 bases, with 14 bases lying between them.

The rearrangement uses TRBV24-1 and TRBJ1-2; TRBD1 matches 7 bases. CDR3 length: 17 residues. Looked up from germline, CDR1 is KGHDR and CDR2 is SFDVKD. V was clipped by 4 bases and J by 3 bases; unmatched bases: 13. In DNA form, the CDR3 reads TGTGCCACCAGTGACTCGGGACAGACAGAGGGGTACTATGGCTACACCTTC. The encoded protein is CATSDSGQTEGYYGYTF.

The chain combines TRBV4-1 with TRBJ2-7, with 8 bases that match TRBD1. V gave up 4 bases and J gave up 2 bases; unmatched junction bases: 13. The CDR3 spans 17 residues. Germline V gives CDR1 MGHRA, CDR2 YSYEKL. The CDR3 sequence: CASSPAFDRGPPYEQYF. The CDR3, as DNA: TGCGCCAGCAGCCCAGCTTTTGACAGGGGTCCCCCCTACGAGCAGTACTTC.

The J gene is TRBJ1-2, the V gene TRBV29-1, with 8 bases lining up with TRBD1. Trimming took 3 bases from V and 7 from J; bases not matched to a gene: 10. This CDR3 is 14 amino acids long. Germline CDR1 SQVTM, CDR2 ANQGSEA. The CDR3 sequence is CSVDTGRGLGGYTF. The CDR3 DNA follows: TGCAGCGTTGATACGGGCAGGGGGCTGGGTGGCTACACCTTC.

This chain links TRBV11-2 with TRBJ2-3, with D perhaps matching TRBD1 or TRBD2 (6 bases each). CDR3 size: 14 residues. In germline, CDR1 is SGHAT, CDR2 FQNNGV. Trimming took off 5 bases at V and 0 bases at J, with 9 bases between the two ends. CDR3 coding DNA: TGTGCCAGCAGCCAGGGGACTAGCACAGATACGCAGTATTTT. Translating gives CASSQGTSTDTQYF. The full variable domain, completed using reference TRBV11-2 and TRBJ2-3, is EAGVAQSPRYKIIEKRQSVAFWCNPISGHATLYWYQQILGQGPKLLIQFQNNGVVDDSQLPKDRFSAERLKGVDSTLKIQPAKLEDSAVYLCASSQGTSTDTQYFGPGTRLTVL.

The CDR3 DNA reads as TGTGCCAGCTCCCCGCCTTCCCCCGGGAACATTCAGTACTTC. It codes for CASSPPSPGNIQYF. The rearrangement uses TRBV18 and TRBJ2-4; D uncertain. This CDR3 has 14 residues. V was cut by 6 bases and J by 7 bases, with 16 bases left in between. The V gene's germline CDR1 is KGHSH and CDR2 LQKENI.

J is TRBJ2-5 and V is TRBV20-1; D remains ambiguous. The CDR3 covers 11 residues. Germline CDR1 and CDR2: DFQATT and SNEGSKA (reference sequence). The ends were cut back, 7 bases at V and 2 bases at J, with 8 bases in the middle. DNA for the CDR3: TGCAGTGGGGTGGTTCAAGAGACCCAGTACTTC. Translated: CSGVVQETQYF.

This chain joins TRBV6-5 and TRBJ1-5, with no clear D. Trimming left V 5 bases short and J 7 bases short, with 9 bases between. Germline-derived CDR1 and CDR2 are MNHEY and SVGAGI. The CDR3 length is 12 residues. CDR3 protein: CASSQRWQPQHF. The CDR3 region has the DNA TGTGCCAGCAGTCAACGGTGGCAGCCCCAGCATTTT.

V gene TRBV6-5 combines with J gene TRBJ1-3; a weak D match, TRBD1 (5 bases). The V end was cut by 2 bases, the J end by 3 bases, with 5 bases between. The length of the CDR3 is 13 residues. Germline lookup yields CDR1 MNHEY and CDR2 SVGAGI. The CDR3 nucleotides read TGTGCCAGCAGTTACAGGGGTGGAAACACCATATATTTT. It is translated as CASSYRGGNTIYF.

The chain combines TRBV18 with TRBJ1-3; possible D gene TRBD1, 5 bases. Germline loops: CDR1 KGHSH, CDR2 LQKENI. V was shortened by 5 bases and J by 1 base, with 18 bases between the two germline ends. CDR3 length equals 17 residues. The DNA of the CDR3 is TGTGCCAGCTCATTCCCGTCGGGACGCGGATCTGGAAACACCATATATTTT. Protein product: CASSFPSGRGSGNTIYF.

The rearrangement uses TRBV9 and TRBJ1-2, with a tentative D call TRBD1 (6 bases). The CDR3 runs 13 residues. V was trimmed by 0 bases and J by 8 bases, leaving 11 bases between them. The germline CDR1 and CDR2 sequences are SGDLS and YYNGEE. In DNA, the CDR3 is TGTGCCAGCAGCGTAGCGGGGGCGCAGGGCTACACCTTC. Its translation: CASSVAGAQGYTF. The full variable domain, in which reference TRBV9 and TRBJ1-2 provide the parts outside the CDR3, is DSGVTQTPKHLITATGQRVTLRCSPRSGDLSVYWYQQSLDQGLQFLIQYYNGEERAKGNILERFSAQQFPDLHSELNLSSLELGDSALYFCASSVAGAQGYTFGSGTRLTVV.

This chain joins TRBV10-3 and TRBJ1-1; 8 bases line up with TRBD1. Germline V gene data show CDR1 as ENHRY and CDR2 as SYGVKD. Losses at the gene ends were 11 bases for V and 3 bases for J; bases not matched to a gene: 17. This CDR3 spans 16 amino acids. CDR3 amino acids: CASQAGGWGLDTEAFF. DNA of the CDR3: TGTGCCTCCCAGGCAGGGGGCTGGGGTTTGGACACTGAAGCTTTCTTT.

This chain joins TRBV5-6 and TRBJ2-3, with TRBD2 matching 11 bases. Germline V gene sequence: CDR1 SGHDT, CDR2 YYEEEE. Unmatched junction bases numbered 7, after V lost 3 bases and J lost 1 base. The CDR3 has 17 residues. Here the CDR3 DNA reads TGTGCCAGCAGCTCCCTAGCGGGGGGCGGAGGCACAGATACGCAGTATTTT. Translation gives CASSSLAGGGGTDTQYF.

The V call is TRBV4-1, the J call TRBJ1-5, with D unresolved. This CDR3 comprises 18 residues. Deletions cut 5 bases from V and 0 bases from J, with 20 bases between. CDR1 is MGHRA and CDR2 is YSYEKL in the germline V gene. The CDR3 loop reads CASSEVSNPKYSNQPQHF. DNA for the CDR3: TGCGCCAGCAGCGAGGTCAGTAATCCCAAGTATAGCAATCAGCCCCAGCATTTT.

This rearrangement joins TRBV9 to TRBJ1-1; 7 bases align to TRBD1. The CDR3 is 14 residues long. Germline values: CDR1 SGDLS, CDR2 YYNGEE. Trimming at V came to 0 bases and at J to 2 bases, leaving 1 base not matched to a gene. The CDR3, as DNA: TGTGCCAGCAGCGTAGGGGACAGCAACACTGAAGCTTTCTTT. Translated, it gives CASSVGDSNTEAFF.

The chain combines TRBV9 with TRBJ2-7; 7 positions agree with TRBD1. The CDR3 covers 15 residues. The germline gives CDR1 SGDLS, CDR2 YYNGEE. V lost 4 bases and J lost 5; bases outside the gene matches: 12. CDR3 nucleotides: TGTGCCAGCAGCACACACCCCTACAGGGGCAACGAGCAGTACTTC. Its protein is CASSTHPYRGNEQYF.

V gene TRBV6-5 combines with J gene TRBJ2-3; a possible D gene is TRBD1 (6 bases). V lost 2 bases and J 6 bases, leaving 12 bases between the germline ends. Germline V gene lookup returns CDR1 MNHEY and CDR2 SVGAGI. This CDR3 comprises 14 residues. CDR3 nucleotide sequence: TGTGCCAGCAGTTACGGCGGGCAGGGGGATACGCAGTATTTT. It specifies CASSYGGQGDTQYF.

This chain links TRBV5-8 with TRBJ1-6, with 7 bases aligning to TRBD1. The V gene's germline CDR1 is SGHTS and CDR2 YDEGEE. The ends lost 4 bases at V and 11 bases at J; junction bases unmatched: 12. The CDR3 covers 15 residues. CDR3 nucleotides: TGTGCCAGCAGCCAGGGGGGGCTCGTACCCCCACCCCTCCACTTT. This codes for CASSQGGLVPPPLHF.

This clone appeared a single time. The chain employs TRBV7-2 and TRBJ1-1; D is possibly TRBD1 (6 bases). The germline V gene encodes CDR1 SGHTA and CDR2 FQGNSA. V dropped 6 bases and J dropped 7 bases, with 12 bases sitting between them. The CDR3 extends over 12 amino acids. The chain's CDR3 is CASSQRQVEAFF. The CDR3, as DNA: TGTGCCAGCAGTCAAAGACAGGTTGAAGCTTTCTTT.

This sequence joins TRBV11-2 and TRBJ1-1; the match to TRBD1 covers 8 bases. The junction had 11 bases not matched to a gene; V was cut back by 5 bases and J by 6 bases. The CDR3 consists of 15 residues. In germline, CDR1 is SGHAT, CDR2 FQNNGV. Here the CDR3 reads CASSRTGRYVAEAFF. The CDR3 DNA follows: TGTGCCAGCAGCCGGACAGGGAGGTATGTCGCTGAAGCTTTCTTT.

V is TRBV7-8 and J is TRBJ1-3; 9 bases are shared with TRBD1. The V segment lost 0 bases and the J segment 4 bases; nucleotides outside the gene matches: 4. This CDR3 spans 16 amino acids. Germline CDR1 and CDR2: SGHVS and FQNEAQ. This CDR3 reads CASSLAGTGTGNTIYF. Here the CDR3 DNA reads TGTGCCAGCAGCTTAGCTGGGACAGGGACAGGAAACACCATATATTTT.

This rearrangement joins TRBV9 to TRBJ2-2; TRBD2 agrees at 11 bases. Trimming took 0 bases from V and 5 from J; bases not matched to a gene: 9. Germline V gene sequence: CDR1 SGDLS, CDR2 YYNGEE. The CDR3 contains 18 residues. CDR3 residues: CASSVGLAGGPGTGELFF. Written as DNA, the CDR3 is TGTGCCAGCAGCGTAGGTCTAGCGGGGGGACCCGGGACCGGGGAGCTGTTTTTT.

This chain joins TRBV6-2 or TRBV6-3 and TRBJ1-2; 7 bases align to TRBD1. Trimming removed 6 bases from V and 3 bases from J; junction bases left unmatched: 10. The CDR3 spans 15 residues. Germline lookup yields CDR1 MNHEY and CDR2 SVGEGT. The CDR3 loop is CASSQRDRAYYGYTF. The CDR3 DNA reads as TGTGCCAGCAGCCAAAGAGACAGGGCTTACTATGGCTACACCTTC.